This T cell receptor (beta chain) was sequenced in a study of blood T cell repertoires in COVID-19 (dated by TCRdb to about 2020). Looking at the study overall: Collaborator samples came from the United States, Italy and Spain and covered acute and convalescent phases of COVID-19. Samples were obtained from the ongoing ImmuneRACE study (first 160 participants) and from over a thousand subjects provided by 6 global collaborators. The material from the prospective study consisted of cDNA or gDNA derived from T cells, B-cell-depleted T cells, or PBMCs. The repertoires were released in a freely available public database intended as a resource for research on the immune response to SARS-CoV-2. Where available, HLA class I and class II types were obtained from metadata supplied by the sample provider rather than from assay-based typing. A de-identified subject ID, COVID-19 status, age in years and sex were almost always included in the sample metadata. Subjects who had been exposed to COVID-19, were actively infected with it, or had recovered from it provided the deeply sampled blood TCRbeta repertoires that made up the dataset.

The investigation overall reported the following: The quantity of clinical and demographic metadata differed by source and by participant and was supplied without curation.

TCRbeta CDR3 regions were amplified from genomic DNA by means of the immunoSEQ Assay, a bias-controlled multiplex PCR. As for how the authors treated the data: Within the assay, amplification of reference gene primers was used to estimate how many nucleated cells each sample contained. To quantify the absolute abundance of each unique TCRbeta CDR3 rearrangement, sequence reads were collapsed and filtered. For each sample, productive Simpson clonality was calculated by taking the square root of Simpson's diversity index across productive rearrangements. TCRdb took over this immuneACCESS table, retaining in-frame rearrangements with V and J assigned. Such tables are incomplete; in checked studies, under half of the missing clones stem from an unresolved V gene, and the remainder is unexplained. That table is the source of V, J and clone size, and D and trimming were worked out from the DNA. This sample comprises around 270,000 clones, around 89% of them detected only once. Of the sample, 0.75% to 0.9% falls within the top ten clones.

Each collaborating institution followed its own protocols to collect whole blood in K2EDTA tubes. For TCRbeta analysis, collaborator samples were shipped as frozen whole blood, as isolated PBMCs, or as DNA extracted from either sample type. Worth noting for this clone: The antigen it recognizes is unknown. Base qualities are not at hand, and no much larger clone is one base apart.

The sequence was obtained from a young man with acute or convalescent COVID-19. The sample was peripheral blood.

The sequenced DNA is TGTGCCAGCAGTTCGGACAGGAAGAATCAGCCCCAGCATTTT. Its translation is CASSSDRKNQPQHF. Recombination linked TRBV28 to TRBJ1-5, with 7 junctional bases fitting TRBD1. At the junction V is shortened by 4 bases and J by 4 bases; bases outside the gene matches: 4. For CDR1 and CDR2, the germline V gene lists MDHEN and SYDVKM. From the cysteine up to the phenylalanine, the CDR3 has a length of 14 residues. Solely the CDR3 DNA is kept, with 42 bases framed from the first base.